This T cell receptor beta chain was documented in a study of beta chain features in type 1 diabetes. Broader study findings: Naive, central memory and regulatory TCRB repertoires appeared more similar among patients than healthy donors. Shorter templates might be favored by PCR, equally in patients and controls. Insertion counts at VDJ junctions were lower in type 1 diabetes patients, who also showed more deletions there. All four CD4+ subsets of Type 1 diabetes patients contained TCRB CDR3s that were moderately but significantly shorter.

Of note for this clone: The target antigen is unknown.

CDR1 is SEHNR, CDR2 FQNEAQ, per germline (reference sequence). The CDR3 is 14 amino acids. Losses at the gene ends were 4 bases for V and 2 bases for J; bases not matched to a gene: 2. Expressed TCRB transcripts were sequenced because the entire RNA isolate underwent reverse transcription. Assay used: immunoSEQ multiplex PCR; TCRdb lists only in-frame clones, some missing. The sample yields about 260,000 clones, about 20% seen once. The origin of this receptor is a woman in her 40s with type 1 diabetes. The sequencing input was naive CD4+ T cells from blood. This rearrangement joins TRBV7-9 to TRBJ2-7, with 10 bases lining up with TRBD1. The CDR3 loop is CASSWTGGTYEQYF. In DNA form, the CDR3 reads TGTGCCAGCAGCTGGACAGGGGGGACCTACGAGCAGTACTTC.